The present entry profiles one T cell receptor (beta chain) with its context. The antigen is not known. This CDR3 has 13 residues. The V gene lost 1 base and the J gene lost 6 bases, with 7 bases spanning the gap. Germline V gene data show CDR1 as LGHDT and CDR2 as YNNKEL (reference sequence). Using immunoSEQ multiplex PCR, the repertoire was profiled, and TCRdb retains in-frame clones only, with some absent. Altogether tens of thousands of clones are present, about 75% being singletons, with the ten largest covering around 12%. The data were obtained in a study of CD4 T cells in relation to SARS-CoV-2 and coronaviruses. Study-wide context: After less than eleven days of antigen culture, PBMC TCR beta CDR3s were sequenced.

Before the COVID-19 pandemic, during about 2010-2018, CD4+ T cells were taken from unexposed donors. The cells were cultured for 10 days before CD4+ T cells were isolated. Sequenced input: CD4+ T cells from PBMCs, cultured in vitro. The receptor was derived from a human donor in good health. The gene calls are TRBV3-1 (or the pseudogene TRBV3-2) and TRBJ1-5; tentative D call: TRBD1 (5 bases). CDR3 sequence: CASSQGQGQPQHF. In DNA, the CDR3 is TGTGCCAGCAGCCAAGGGCAGGGTCAGCCCCAGCATTTT.